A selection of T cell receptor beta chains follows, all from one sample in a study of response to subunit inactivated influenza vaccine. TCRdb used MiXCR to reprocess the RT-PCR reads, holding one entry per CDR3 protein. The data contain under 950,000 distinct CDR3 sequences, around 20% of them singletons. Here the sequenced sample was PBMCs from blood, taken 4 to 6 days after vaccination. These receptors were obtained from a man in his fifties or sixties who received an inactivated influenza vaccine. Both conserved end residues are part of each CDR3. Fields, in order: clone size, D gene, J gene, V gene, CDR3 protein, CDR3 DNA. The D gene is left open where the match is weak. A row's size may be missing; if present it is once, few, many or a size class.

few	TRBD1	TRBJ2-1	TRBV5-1	CASSNSGQGSYNEQFF	TGCGCCAGCAGTAACTCGGGACAGGGATCCTACAATGAGCAGTTCTTC
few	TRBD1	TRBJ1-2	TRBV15	CATSRNPGQGRYGYTF	TGTGCCACCAGCAGGAACCCTGGACAGGGGCGCTATGGCTACACCTTC
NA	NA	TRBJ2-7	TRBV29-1	CSVEDRGGRKAYEQYF	TGCAGCGTTGAAGATCGAGGCGGCAGGAAAGCCTACGAGCAGTACTTC
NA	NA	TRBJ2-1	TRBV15	CATSSPDLGPRGNEQFF	TGTGCCACCAGCTCCCCCGACCTGGGACCCCGGGGTAATGAGCAGTTCTTC
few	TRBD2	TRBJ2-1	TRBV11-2	CASSLGASGGGFPYNEQFF	TGTGCCAGCAGCTTAGGGGCTAGCGGGGGAGGATTCCCCTACAATGAGCAGTTCTTC
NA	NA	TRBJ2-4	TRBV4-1	CASSQPPAKNIQYF	TGCGCCAGCAGCCAACCTCCAGCCAAAAACATTCAGTACTTC
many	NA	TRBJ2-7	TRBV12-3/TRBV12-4	CASSTSGTQNNYEQYF	TGTGCCAGCAGTACATCCGGGACACAGAACAATTACGAGCAGTACTTC
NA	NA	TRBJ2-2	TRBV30	CAWSTSRAGELFF	TGTGCCTGGAGTACCAGTAGGGCCGGGGAGCTGTTTTTT
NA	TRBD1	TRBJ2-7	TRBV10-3	CAINQERTGVGEQYF	TGTGCCATCAACCAAGAAAGGACAGGGGTCGGGGAGCAGTACTTC
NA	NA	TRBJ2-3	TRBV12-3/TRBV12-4	CASRTDRDTQYF	TGTGCCAGCAGAACCGACAGGGATACGCAGTATTTT
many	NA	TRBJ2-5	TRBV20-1	CSARRPLGQGTQYF	TGCAGTGCCCGTCGGCCCTTGGGACAAGGGACCCAGTACTTC
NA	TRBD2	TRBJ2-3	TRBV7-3	CASSLSGPSGRWTDTQYF	TGTGCCAGCAGCCTAAGCGGTCCTAGCGGGAGGTGGACAGATACGCAGTATTTT
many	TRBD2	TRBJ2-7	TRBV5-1	CASSLSSGRNEQYF	TGCGCCAGCAGCTTAAGTAGCGGGAGGAACGAGCAGTACTTC
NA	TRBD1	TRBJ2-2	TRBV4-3	CASSQDRTGWSGELFF	TGCGCCAGCAGCCAAGATCGGACAGGGTGGTCCGGGGAGCTGTTTTTT
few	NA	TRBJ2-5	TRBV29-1	CSVAGSDQETQYF	TGCAGCGTTGCGGGGTCAGATCAAGAGACCCAGTACTTC
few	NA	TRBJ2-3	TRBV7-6	CASSTLRGQGLTDTQYF	TGTGCCAGCAGCACACTTCGTGGGCAGGGACTCACAGATACGCAGTATTTT
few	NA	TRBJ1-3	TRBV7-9	CASSPGTDRNTIYF	TGTGCCAGCAGCCCTGGGACGGACCGAAACACCATATATTTT
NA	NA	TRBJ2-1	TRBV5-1	CASSLASAPYNEQFF	TGCGCCAGCAGCTTGGCTTCAGCACCTTACAATGAGCAGTTCTTC
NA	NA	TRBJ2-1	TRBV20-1	CSARESRGGNEQFF	TGCAGTGCTAGAGAGAGCAGGGGTGGTAATGAGCAGTTCTTC
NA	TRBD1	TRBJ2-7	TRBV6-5	CASTNSYDRVTYEQYF	TGTGCCAGCACTAACTCTTACGACAGGGTGACCTACGAGCAGTACTTC
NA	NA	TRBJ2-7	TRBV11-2	CASSLAQDAYEQYF	TGTGCCAGCAGCTTAGCACAGGATGCTTACGAGCAGTACTTC
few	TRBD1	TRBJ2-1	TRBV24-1	CATSESGTGNEQFF	TGTGCCACCAGTGAGTCCGGGACAGGGAATGAGCAGTTCTTC
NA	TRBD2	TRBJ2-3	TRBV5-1	CASSKPAGRGSGGAGDTQYF	TGCGCCAGCAGCAAGCCTGCTGGTAGAGGTAGCGGGGGGGCTGGAGATACGCAGTATTTT
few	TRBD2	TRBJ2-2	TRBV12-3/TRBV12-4	CASSTSGGRTGELFF	TGTGCCAGCAGTACTAGCGGGGGGAGGACCGGGGAGCTGTTTTTT
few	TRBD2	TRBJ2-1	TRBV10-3	CAISRTSGSMVRSSYNEQFF	TGTGCCATCAGTCGGACTAGCGGGAGTATGGTTAGGAGCTCCTACAATGAGCAGTTCTTC
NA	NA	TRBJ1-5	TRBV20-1	CSARRRTDLFGNQPQHF	TGCAGTGCTAGAAGACGGACAGACCTTTTTGGCAATCAGCCCCAGCATTTT
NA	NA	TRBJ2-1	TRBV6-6	CASSYGVGNEQFF	TGTGCCAGCAGTTACGGAGTAGGCAATGAGCAGTTCTTC
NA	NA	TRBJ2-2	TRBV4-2	CASSPTVASGELFF	TGTGCCAGCAGCCCGACTGTAGCGTCCGGGGAGCTGTTTTTT
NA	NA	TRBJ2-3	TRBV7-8	CASSWSGGGTDTQYF	TGTGCCAGCAGCTGGAGTGGAGGGGGCACAGATACGCAGTATTTT
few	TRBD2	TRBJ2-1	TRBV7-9	CASSLARTSSLYNEQFF	TGTGCCAGCAGCTTAGCGCGGACTAGCAGCCTATACAATGAGCAGTTCTTC
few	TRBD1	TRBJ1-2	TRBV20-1	CSAKDRTGGSGYTF	TGCAGTGCTAAAGACCGGACAGGGGGAAGCGGCTACACCTTC
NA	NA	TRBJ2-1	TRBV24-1	CATRGAVHNEQFF	TGTGCCACCAGAGGGGCTGTACACAATGAGCAGTTCTTC
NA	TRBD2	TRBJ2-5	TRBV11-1	CASSSDSGRALETQYF	TGTGCCAGCAGCTCCGATAGCGGGAGGGCCTTGGAGACCCAGTACTTC
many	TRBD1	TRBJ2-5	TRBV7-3	CASSQTGGETQYF	TGTGCCAGCAGCCAAACAGGGGGCGAGACCCAGTACTTC
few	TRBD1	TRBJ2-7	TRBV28	CASSTRDRVGYEQYF	TGTGCCAGCAGTACGCGAGACAGGGTTGGATACGAGCAGTACTTC
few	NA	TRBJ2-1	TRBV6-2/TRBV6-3	CASIPRSSYNEQFF	TGTGCCAGCATCCCAAGGAGCTCCTACAATGAGCAGTTCTTC
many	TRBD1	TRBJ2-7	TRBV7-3	CASSSTGGYEQYF	TGTGCCAGCAGCTCGACAGGGGGCTACGAGCAGTACTTC
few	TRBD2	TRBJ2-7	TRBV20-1	CSARPSTSSEQYF	TGCAGTGCTAGACCCTCGACTAGCTCCGAGCAGTACTTC
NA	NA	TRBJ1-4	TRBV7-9	CASSTIGASNEKLFF	TGTGCCAGCAGCACAATCGGGGCGTCTAATGAAAAACTGTTTTTT
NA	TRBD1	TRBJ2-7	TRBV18	CASSPPGQGAGEQYF	TGTGCCAGCTCACCACCGGGACAGGGGGCGGGAGAGCAGTACTTC
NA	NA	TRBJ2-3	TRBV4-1	CASSQHGINTDTQYF	TGCGCCAGCAGCCAACATGGGATTAACACAGATACGCAGTATTTT
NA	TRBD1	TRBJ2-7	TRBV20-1	CSATGQGPLQQYF	TGCAGTGCTACCGGACAGGGGCCACTTCAGCAGTACTTC
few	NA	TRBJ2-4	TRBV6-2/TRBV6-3	CASSYAEGNIQYF	TGTGCCAGCAGTTACGCTGAGGGAAACATTCAGTACTTC
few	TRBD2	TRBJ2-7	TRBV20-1	CSAEGGGLAGGPPISEQYF	TGCAGTGCCGAAGGGGGCGGACTAGCGGGAGGGCCGCCCATCTCCGAGCAGTACTTC
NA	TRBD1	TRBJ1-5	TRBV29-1	CSVGTGAHQPQHF	TGCAGCGTCGGGACAGGGGCTCATCAGCCCCAGCATTTT
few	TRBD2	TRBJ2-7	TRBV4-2	CASSQGLAGISYEQYF	TGTGCCAGCAGCCAAGGACTAGCGGGTATTTCCTACGAGCAGTACTTC
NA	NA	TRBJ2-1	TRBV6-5	CASSSLGGLNEQFF	TGTGCCAGCAGTTCTTTGGGCGGATTAAATGAGCAGTTCTTC
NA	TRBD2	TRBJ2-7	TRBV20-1	CSARVLGGRAGGISYEQYF	TGCAGTGCTAGAGTACTCGGCGGGAGGGCCGGGGGGATCTCCTACGAGCAGTACTTC